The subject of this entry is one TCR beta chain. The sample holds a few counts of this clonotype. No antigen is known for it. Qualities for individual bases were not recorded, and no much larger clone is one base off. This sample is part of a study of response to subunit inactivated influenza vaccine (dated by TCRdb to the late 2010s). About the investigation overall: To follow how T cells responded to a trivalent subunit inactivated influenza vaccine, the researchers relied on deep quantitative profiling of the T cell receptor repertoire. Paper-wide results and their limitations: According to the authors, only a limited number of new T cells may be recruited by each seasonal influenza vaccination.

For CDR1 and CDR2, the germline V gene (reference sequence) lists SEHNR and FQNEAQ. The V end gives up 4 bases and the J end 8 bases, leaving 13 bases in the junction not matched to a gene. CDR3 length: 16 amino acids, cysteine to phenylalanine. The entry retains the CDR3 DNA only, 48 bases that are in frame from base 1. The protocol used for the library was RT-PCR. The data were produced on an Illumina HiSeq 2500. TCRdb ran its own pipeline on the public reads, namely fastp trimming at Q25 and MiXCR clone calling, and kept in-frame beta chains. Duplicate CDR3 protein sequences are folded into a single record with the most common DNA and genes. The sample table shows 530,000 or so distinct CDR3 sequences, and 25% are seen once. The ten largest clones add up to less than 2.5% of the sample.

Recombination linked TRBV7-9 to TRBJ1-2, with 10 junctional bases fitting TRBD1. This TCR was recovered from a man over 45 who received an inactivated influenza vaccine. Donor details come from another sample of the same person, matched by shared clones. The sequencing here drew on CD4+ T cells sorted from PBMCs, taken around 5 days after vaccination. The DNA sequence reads TGTGCCAGCAGCTCATCAGGGGGACAGGGGAGGTCCGGCTACACCTTC. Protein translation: CASSSSGGQGRSGYTF.